The source of this T cell receptor (beta chain) is a study of regulatory T cells in long-lasting Graves disease. As regards this clonotype: Its antigen is currently unknown.

V lost 6 bases and J lost 5, with 13 bases in between. CDR1 is SQVTM and CDR2 is ANQGSEA in the germline V gene. CDR3 length equals 12 residues. Findings and limits, study-wide: Newly diagnosed disease favored TRBV20-1 and TRBJ2-1 over persistent disease. A greater number of public clonotypes (2,741) was shared by persistent patients than by new patients (approximately 880). Rather than thyroid tissue, only peripheral blood underwent study.

Time point specified: persistent/refractory GD, antithyroid drugs over 5 years with positive TRAb. RNA extracted from PBMCs served as the sequencing template. Guidelines of the American Thyroid Association were used to diagnose Graves' disease. Arm-PCR of CDR3 regions and iRepertoire HTBI primers were used to build TCR beta libraries. TCRdb itself ran the multiplex PCR reads through MiXCR, one entry per CDR3 protein. The table lists more than 650,000 distinct CDR3 sequences, 25% to 35% of them singletons. The material sequenced was peripheral blood mononuclear cells (PBMCs), taken when the disease was refractory, from a patient treated with antithyroid drugs. V usage is TRBV29-1 and J usage is TRBJ1-1; D ambiguous. This TCR was sampled from a female donor with Graves disease. The DNA for the CDR3 is TGCAGCGTGGAGAGTGGGCCAACTGAAGCTTTCTTT. Translated, it gives CSVESGPTEAFF.